This passage covers 29 T cell receptor beta chains from one sample sequenced in a study of T cell responses to AZD1222 COVID-19 vaccine. Clones were sequenced by immunoSEQ multiplex PCR, and TCRdb holds only the in-frame ones, with some missing. The sample holds some 96,000 clones, approximately 87% seen once. The sequencing used peripheral blood, collected on day 0 of AZD1222 vaccination. Receptors were obtained from an adult in good health.

This clone was recorded once. This chain links TRBV6-1 with TRBJ2-7; TRBD2 agrees at 10 bases. After removal of 3 bases from V and 2 bases from J, the junction contained 7 bases not matched to a gene. The CDR3 is made up of 16 amino acids. Germline V CDR1 and CDR2: MNHNS, SASEGT. The CDR3 sequence is CASSDSLAGATYEQYF. CDR3 nucleotides: TGTGCCAGCAGTGATAGCCTAGCGGGAGCAACCTACGAGCAGTACTTC.

V and J are TRBV5-1 and TRBJ1-3, with 11 nucleotides matching TRBD1. The CDR3 is 16 amino acids. Germline loops: CDR1 SGHRS, CDR2 YFSETQ. The ends lost 4 bases at V and 4 bases at J; junction bases unmatched: 7. The CDR3 nucleotides are TGCGCCAGCAGCCCAGGACAGGGGGCGGCAGGAAACACCATATATTTT. As protein: CASSPGQGAAGNTIYF.

By sample fraction, this clone is medium-sized (0.01 to 0.1%). V and J are TRBV27 and TRBJ1-6; D unclear. This CDR3 is 14 amino acids long. The V end was cut by 4 bases, the J end by 14 bases, with 18 bases between. Germline lookup yields CDR1 MNHEY and CDR2 SMNVEV (reference sequence). CDR3 protein: CASSWGYGEFTLHF. CDR3 DNA sequence: TGTGCCAGCAGTTGGGGATACGGGGAATTCACCCTCCACTTT.

The chain carries TRBV7-2 and TRBJ1-2; D uncertain. Trimming cost V 2 bases and J 0 bases, with 10 bases left between them. Germline CDR1 reads SGHTA; CDR2 reads FQGNSA. There are 15 residues in the CDR3. CDR3 residues: CASSLNPGANYGYTF. The CDR3 DNA reads TGTGCCAGCAGCTTAAACCCTGGAGCTAACTATGGCTACACCTTC.

This chain joins TRBV5-1 and TRBJ2-3; D may be TRBD2 (6 bases). Germline CDR1 is SGHRS and CDR2 is YFSETQ. The V end lost 1 base, the J end lost 0 bases, and 12 bases lay between the germline ends. The CDR3 spans 16 residues. The CDR3 coding sequence is TGCGCCAGCAGCTTGCTAGCGAGATCTAGCACAGATACGCAGTATTTT. Translated: CASSLLARSSTDTQYF.

The V call is TRBV4-3, the J call TRBJ2-2; a weak D match, TRBD2 (5 bases). From germline, CDR1 is LGHNA and CDR2 YSLEER. The CDR3 runs 15 residues. V lost 0 bases and J lost 7, with 12 bases in between. The chain's CDR3 is CASSQEPPGNGELFF. CDR3 DNA: TGCGCCAGCAGCCAAGAACCCCCCGGGAACGGGGAGCTGTTTTTT.

The chain recombines TRBV9 with TRBJ2-3; either TRBD1 or TRBD2 may fit D (5 bases each). Germline V gives CDR1 SGDLS, CDR2 YYNGEE. This CDR3 has 15 amino acids. V dropped 3 bases and J dropped 0 bases, with 11 bases sitting between them. DNA for the CDR3: TGTGCCAGCAGCGCCGGGACCTGGAGCACAGATACGCAGTATTTT. Translating it yields CASSAGTWSTDTQYF.

This clone was recorded once. This chain links TRBV5-1 with TRBJ2-7; D possibly uses TRBD1 or TRBD2 (5 bases each). CDR1 and CDR2 from the germline V gene are SGHRS and YFSETQ. Trimming took off 5 bases at V and 6 bases at J, with 9 bases between the two ends. There are 11 residues in the CDR3. The chain's CDR3 is CASRAGSEQYF. CDR3 nucleotide sequence: TGCGCCAGCAGGGCAGGGAGCGAGCAGTACTTC.

The chain joins TRBV14 to TRBJ1-1, with a weak D call TRBD1 (5 bases). V was clipped by 1 base and J by 9 bases, with 9 bases between them. The V gene's germline CDR1 is SGHDN and CDR2 FVKESK. The CDR3 runs 12 residues. The CDR3 bases are TGTGCCAGCAGCCAAGTGAGACAGAAAGCTTTCTTT. Protein product: CASSQVRQKAFF.

V gene TRBV30 combines with J gene TRBJ2-2, with TRBD2 as a possible D gene (6 bases). The V end was cut by 5 bases, the J end by 4 bases, with 14 bases between. Germline CDR1 and CDR2: GTSNPN and SVGIG (reference sequence). The CDR3 extends over 14 amino acids. The CDR3 spells CAWLRGGLTGELFF. As DNA, the CDR3 is TGTGCCTGGCTCCGGGGAGGACTCACCGGGGAGCTGTTTTTT. The whole variable domain, filled in from reference TRBV30 and TRBJ2-2, reads SQTIHQWPATLVQPVGSPLSLECTVEGTSNPNLYWYRQAAGRGLQLLFYSVGIGQISSEVPQNLSASRPQDRQFILSSKKLLLSDSGFYLCAWLRGGLTGELFFGEGSRLTVL.

This clone was picked up a small number of times. Written as DNA, the CDR3 is TGTGCCAGCAGCCAAATCTGGACTAGCGGGGGTTTCGATGAGGAGCTGTTTTTT. It translates to CASSQIWTSGGFDEELFF. The chain carries TRBV6-2 or TRBV6-3 and TRBJ2-2; TRBD2 agrees at 13 bases. Germline V gene lookup returns CDR1 MNHEY and CDR2 SVGEGT. The CDR3 spans 18 residues. Trimming removed 6 bases from V and 10 bases from J; junction bases left unmatched: 17.

The chain carries TRBV6-5 and TRBJ1-2, with 7 bases matching TRBD1. V gave up 2 bases and J gave up 7 bases; unmatched junction bases: 13. Per the germline V gene, CDR1 is MNHEY and CDR2 is SVGAGI. This CDR3 has 16 amino acids. The CDR3 here is CASSYLTNGQVGGYTF. Here the CDR3 DNA reads TGTGCCAGCAGTTACCTCACCAACGGACAGGTCGGTGGCTACACCTTC.

This clone was seen just once. The V gene is TRBV2, the J gene TRBJ2-1; D not certain. Germline CDR1 is SNHLY and CDR2 is FYNNEI. V lost 8 bases, J lost 0 bases, and 11 bases lay in between. This CDR3 comprises 14 residues. CDR3 bases: TGTGCCAGCCATGATCAACTCTCCTACAATGAGCAGTTCTTC. Amino acids: CASHDQLSYNEQFF.

The chain has TRBV7-2 and TRBJ2-1, with 10 bases fitting TRBD2. This CDR3 contains 13 residues. Trimming at V came to 6 bases and at J to 14 bases, leaving 10 bases not matched to a gene. The germline V gene encodes CDR1 SGHTA and CDR2 FQGNSA. This chain's CDR3 is CASSAPSGSTEFF. For the CDR3, the DNA is TGTGCCAGCAGTGCGCCTAGCGGGAGTACCGAGTTCTTC.

The chain carries TRBV10-3 and TRBJ1-2; no reliable D call. The CDR3 covers 14 residues. V shed 0 bases and J shed 2 bases, with 7 bases lying between them. The germline V gene encodes CDR1 ENHRY and CDR2 SYGVKD. In DNA, the CDR3 is TGTGCCATCAGTGAGTCATTCAGAAACTATGGCTACACCTTC. It specifies CAISESFRNYGYTF.

In nucleotides, the CDR3 is TGTGCCACACTGCGAGGGGGCGCAGGGGAAAAACTGTTTTTT. This gives the protein CATLRGGAGEKLFF. The chain joins TRBV2 to TRBJ1-4, with 7 nucleotides matching TRBD1. The CDR3 sequence is 14 residues long. Per the germline V gene, CDR1 is SNHLY and CDR2 is FYNNEI. V lost 10 bases to trimming and J lost 8 bases; unmatched junction nucleotides: 13.

The chain links TRBV10-3 to TRBJ1-3, with 10 bases lining up with TRBD1. The CDR3 is made up of 15 amino acids. The J segment lost 0 bases and the V segment lost 7 bases, leaving 3 bases of the junction unmatched. From germline, CDR1 is ENHRY and CDR2 SYGVKD. This CDR3 is CAITGQGGSGNTIYF. The CDR3 DNA is TGTGCCATCACCGGACAGGGGGGCTCTGGAAACACCATATATTTT.

About this clone: Germline is not matched at one junction end, which may reflect a read error. The chain joins TRBV5-1 to TRBJ1-1; D gene unclear. The V gene's germline CDR1 is SGHRS and CDR2 YFSETQ. The CDR3 runs to 13 residues. In DNA form, the CDR3 reads TGCGCCAGCAGTTCGACTCAGAACACTGAATCTTTCTTT. It is translated as CASSSTQNTESFF.

A single count supports this clone. V gene TRBV5-5 combines with J gene TRBJ1-2; D is ambiguous. The CDR3 covers 14 residues. Trimming pared 0 bases from V and 4 bases from J, leaving 10 bases between. CDR1 and CDR2 from the germline V gene are SGHKS and YYEKEE (reference sequence). The CDR3 DNA is TGTGCCAGCAGCTTGGACTGGACGGGCTATGGCTACACCTTC. Protein product: CASSLDWTGYGYTF.

The CDR3 DNA follows: TGTGCCAGCAGCCCGACACGGGGGCGCGGGGCCAACGTCCTGACTTTC. Its protein product is CASSPTRGRGANVLTF. This chain connects TRBV3-1 (or the pseudogene TRBV3-2) to TRBJ2-6; D may correspond to TRBD1 or TRBD2 (6 bases each). CDR1 is LGHDT and CDR2 is YNNKEL in the germline V gene (reference sequence). V dropped 4 bases and J dropped 4 bases, with 14 bases sitting between them. The CDR3 has 16 residues.

The J gene is TRBJ1-3, the V gene TRBV5-1; 8 bases line up with TRBD1. The CDR3 length is 15 residues. Germline lookup yields CDR1 SGHRS and CDR2 YFSETQ. Losses at the gene ends were 3 bases for V and 4 bases for J; bases not matched to a gene: 6. DNA for the CDR3: TGCGCCAGCAGCTCGTCAGGACAGGGAGGAAACACCATATATTTT. This codes for CASSSSGQGGNTIYF.

As DNA, the CDR3 is TGTGCCAGCAGTTACTCGACTGCTAGCAATCAGCCCCAGCATTTT. This gives the protein CASSYSTASNQPQHF. This chain links TRBV6-5 with TRBJ1-5; no firm D call. Between the trimmed V and J ends, which lost 0 bases and 0 bases, there was a span of 6 bases. This CDR3 is built from 15 residues. Germline V gene data show CDR1 as MNHEY and CDR2 as SVGAGI.

The chain employs TRBV7-8 and TRBJ1-2; D is undetermined. V was trimmed by 5 bases and J by 6 bases, leaving 10 bases between them. Germline V gene lookup returns CDR1 SGHVS and CDR2 FQNEAQ. The CDR3 sequence is 12 residues long. The chain's CDR3 is CASSRESNGYTF. As DNA, the CDR3 is TGTGCCAGCAGCAGGGAATCTAATGGCTACACCTTC.

This rearrangement joins TRBV28 to TRBJ1-2, with a weak D call TRBD1 (6 bases). Trimming took off 6 bases at V and 4 bases at J, with 21 bases between the two ends. Looked up from germline, CDR1 is MDHEN and CDR2 is SYDVKM. This CDR3 is 16 amino acids long. CDR3 sequence: CASSKGQTGLVYGYTF. DNA for the CDR3: TGTGCCAGCAGCAAGGGCCAAACAGGGCTGGTCTATGGCTACACCTTC.

The CDR3 reads CASSTDRGLKNQPQHF. The CDR3 DNA reads TGTGCCAGTAGTACGGACAGGGGGCTAAAGAATCAGCCCCAGCATTTT. V gene TRBV19 combines with J gene TRBJ1-5, with 11 bases aligning to TRBD1. CDR1 LNHDA and CDR2 SQIVND come from the germline V gene (reference sequence). V trimming: 4 bases; J trimming: 4 bases; junction bases outside the gene matches: 6. The CDR3 covers 16 residues.

This clone was detected many times. The genes are TRBV9 and TRBJ2-7, with D unclear. Germline CDR1 reads SGDLS; CDR2 reads YYNGEE. Trimming took 0 bases from V and 3 from J, leaving 4 bases between them. This CDR3 contains 12 residues. The CDR3 DNA reads TGTGCCAGCAGCGTAGACGGCTACGAGCAGTACTTC. Its translation: CASSVDGYEQYF.

The V and J genes are TRBV5-1 and TRBJ2-7; 10 bases line up with TRBD1. Germline V gene data show CDR1 as SGHRS and CDR2 as YFSETQ. The CDR3 consists of 14 residues. The V segment lost 4 bases and the J segment 5 bases; nucleotides outside the gene matches: 6. CDR3: CASSKTGGENEQYF. CDR3 nucleotide sequence: TGCGCCAGCAGCAAGACAGGGGGCGAGAACGAGCAGTACTTC.

This clone was detected a few times. This sequence joins TRBV6-5 and TRBJ2-4; D is uncertain. This CDR3 is built from 14 residues. CDR1 MNHEY and CDR2 SVGAGI come from the germline V gene. Trimming took off 2 bases at V and 6 bases at J, with 11 bases between the two ends. The CDR3 here is CASSYERTANIQYF. In DNA form, the CDR3 reads TGTGCCAGCAGTTACGAAAGGACGGCAAACATTCAGTACTTC.

This chain uses TRBV12-3 or TRBV12-4 with TRBJ1-2; D possibly corresponds to TRBD1 (5 bases). The CDR3 extends over 13 amino acids. V was clipped by 6 bases and J by 6 bases, with 14 bases between them. As DNA, the CDR3 is TGTGCCAGCAGCCGCCCGGGGCTTGATGGCTACACCTTC. Protein product: CASSRPGLDGYTF.